This T cell receptor (beta chain) was captured by sequencing in a study of Graves' ophthalmopathy and Graves' hyperthyroidism. Study conclusions and caveats: Most expanded clonotypes from thyroid (those above 0.001 frequency) were also found in blood.

The sample holds many counts of this clonotype. Its antigen remains unidentified. TCR beta CDR3 amplification used RNA transcripts. HTBI-primed first-round RT-PCR preceded second-round multiplex PCR. One entry per CDR3 protein, called by TCRdb with MiXCR from the multiplex PCR reads. The sample has 200,000 to 250,000 distinct CDR3 sequences, 20% to 25% seen once. The diagnosis combined clinical symptoms, thyroxine, TRAb, thyroid ultrasound and orbital computed tomography scans. Germline values: CDR1 GTSNPN, CDR2 SVGIG (reference sequence). CDR3 length equals 14 residues. V dropped 4 bases and J dropped 4 bases, with 16 bases sitting between them.

The sample consisted of peripheral blood. V is TRBV30 and J is TRBJ1-1; D unresolved. The sequence came from a woman in her forties or fifties with Graves' ophthalmopathy. CDR3 loop: CAWMGGVMFTEAFF. The CDR3 DNA sequence: TGTGCCTGGATGGGTGGGGTAATGTTCACTGAAGCTTTCTTT.